This T cell receptor (beta chain) derives from a study of sequential checkpoint blockade in melanoma. This CDR3 spans 16 amino acids. CDR1 is SGHRS, CDR2 YFSETQ, per germline. Germline trimming cut 4 bases from V and 1 base from J; bases unmatched to any gene: 5. Treatment reported: randomized to nivolumab then ipilimumab (arm A) or the reverse (arm B). TCRdb keeps only in-frame clones here, not all; method: immunoSEQ multiplex PCR. The table records over 6,000 clones, roughly 31% of them present only once. The chain combines TRBV5-1 with TRBJ2-3; 11 nucleotides match TRBD2. The TCR sequence derives from a human donor with melanoma. The sample here was tumor tissue (inferred from file names), taken from a patient given nivolumab and ipilimumab in sequence. DNA of the CDR3: TGCGCCAGCAGCCCGGGACTAGCGGCACGCACAGATACGCAGTATTTT. It is translated as CASSPGLAARTDTQYF.